The next 17 T cell receptor beta chains were all read from a single sample in a study of blood T cell repertoires in COVID-19. Using immunoSEQ multiplex PCR, the repertoire was profiled, and TCRdb retains in-frame clones only, with some absent. The data show 200,000 to 250,000 clones, approximately 77% seen once. Input material: peripheral blood. The receptors shown here come from an elderly woman with acute or convalescent COVID-19.

J is TRBJ2-4 and V is TRBV5-4; D unclear. Trimming removed 5 bases at V and 0 bases at J, with 15 bases between. Germline loops: CDR1 SGHNT, CDR2 YYREEE (reference sequence). The CDR3 is 16 amino acids. The CDR3 region is CASSPDGVLAKNIQYF. The CDR3 bases are TGTGCCAGCAGTCCTGACGGAGTACTAGCCAAAAACATTCAGTACTTC.

The chain carries TRBV10-3 and TRBJ1-2, with D uncertain. CDR1 is ENHRY, CDR2 SYGVKD, per germline. The CDR3 runs to 13 residues. The V and J ends lost 11 bases and 4 bases respectively, with 17 bases between them. CDR3 DNA sequence: TGTGCCTCCCGCGGGGAGCTCTTCTATGGCTACACCTTC. Translating it yields CASRGELFYGYTF.

This chain uses TRBV6-1 with TRBJ2-1; maybe TRBD2 (6 bases). Germline CDR1 MNHNS, CDR2 SASEGT. Trimming removed 2 bases at V and 6 bases at J, with 11 bases between. CDR3 length equals 14 residues. CDR3 amino acids: CASSEFWRGNEQFF. The CDR3 DNA is TGTGCCAGCAGTGAATTCTGGCGGGGCAATGAGCAGTTCTTC.

The chain has TRBV25-1 and TRBJ1-2, with D unclear. Per germline, CDR1 MGHDK and CDR2 SYGVNS. The CDR3 spans 12 residues. V was pared by 2 bases and J by 8 bases, with 9 bases between. The CDR3, as DNA: TGTGCCAGCAGTGAACGCCGGGGAGGCTACACCTTC. It specifies CASSERRGGYTF.

V gene TRBV7-9 combines with J gene TRBJ1-4; D is perhaps TRBD1 (5 bases). V shed 6 bases and J shed 4 bases, with 15 bases lying between them. CDR1 is SEHNR, CDR2 FQNEAQ, per germline (reference sequence). The CDR3 spans 15 residues. Here the CDR3 reads CASSQAQGFNEKLFF. In DNA form, the CDR3 reads TGTGCCAGCAGTCAAGCGCAGGGTTTTAATGAAAAACTGTTTTTT. Supplemented by reference TRBV7-9 and TRBJ1-4, the full variable domain reads DTGVSQNPRHKITKRGQNVTFRCDPISEHNRLYWYRQTLGQGPEFLTYFQNEAQLEKSRLLSDRFSAERPKGSFSTLEIQRTEQGDSAMYLCASSQAQGFNEKLFFGSGTQLSVL.

The chain links TRBV11-2 to TRBJ2-1; 8 nucleotides line up with TRBD2. This CDR3 region has 15 residues. Trimming at V came to 2 bases and at J to 7 bases, leaving 7 bases not matched to a gene. Germline CDR1 SGHAT, CDR2 FQNNGV. As DNA, the CDR3 is TGTGCCAGCAGCTTAATTGGTAGCGGGGTAAATGAGCAGTTCTTC. It codes for CASSLIGSGVNEQFF.

The J gene is TRBJ1-1, the V gene TRBV9, with D uncertain. From germline, CDR1 is SGDLS and CDR2 YYNGEE. The length of the CDR3 is 14 residues. Trimming pared 0 bases from V and 0 bases from J, leaving 6 bases between. CDR3 bases: TGTGCCAGCAGCGTAGATACGGTGAACACTGAAGCTTTCTTT. Its protein is CASSVDTVNTEAFF.

V is TRBV6-5 and J is TRBJ2-4; a weak D match, TRBD2 (5 bases). The CDR3 extends over 13 amino acids. V lost 7 bases, J lost 6 bases, and 13 bases lay in between. From germline, CDR1 is MNHEY and CDR2 SVGAGI. In DNA, the CDR3 is TGTGCCAGCAAAGCGGCCGGAGGAAACATTCAGTACTTC. This translates into CASKAAGGNIQYF.

CDR3 sequence: CASSAVPGETQYF. DNA of the CDR3: TGTGCCAGCAGTGCAGTCCCGGGGGAGACCCAGTACTTC. The V gene is TRBV2, the J gene TRBJ2-5, with D possibly being TRBD2 (5 bases). This CDR3 is built from 13 residues. Germline V gives CDR1 SNHLY, CDR2 FYNNEI. Deletions cut 4 bases from V and 5 bases from J, with 11 bases between.

The chain employs TRBV5-1 and TRBJ1-4; 9 bases map to TRBD1. The CDR3 runs 16 residues. With 4 bases clipped from V and 3 bases from J, the junction kept 7 bases outside the gene matches. CDR1 and CDR2 (germline): SGHRS, YFSETQ. The DNA for the CDR3 is TGCGCCAGCAGCCCTGGACAGGGGAATCCTAATGAAAAACTGTTTTTT. As protein: CASSPGQGNPNEKLFF.

The chain employs TRBV18 and TRBJ2-1, with TRBD1 matching over 9 bases. CDR1 is KGHSH, CDR2 LQKENI, per germline. The CDR3 is 16 residues long. V gave up 6 bases and J gave up 6 bases; unmatched junction bases: 12. Here the CDR3 reads CASSPTGTGNSNEQFF. CDR3 DNA: TGTGCCAGCTCGCCGACCGGGACAGGGAATAGCAATGAGCAGTTCTTC.

The V gene is TRBV7-5, the J gene TRBJ1-6; TRBD1, as called in the table, went unchecked against the DNA. TRBV7-5 is marked as a pseudogene. The CDR3 extends over 16 amino acids. CDR3 DNA: TGTGCCAGAAGAATGGGACAGGGGTTCTATAATTCACCCCTCCACTTT. Its protein product is CARRMGQGFYNSPLHF.

This sequence joins TRBV19 and TRBJ1-4; possible D gene TRBD1, 6 bases. The CDR3 extends over 15 amino acids. Between the trimmed V and J ends, which lost 3 bases and 10 bases, there was a span of 18 bases. Per the germline V gene, CDR1 is LNHDA and CDR2 is SQIVND (reference sequence). This CDR3 reads CASSIKGDLGAKLFF. The DNA for the CDR3 is TGTGCCAGTAGTATCAAGGGGGACCTTGGGGCAAAACTGTTTTTT.

This chain connects TRBV7-9 to TRBJ1-6, with 10 bases that match TRBD1. Germline CDR1 SEHNR, CDR2 FQNEAQ (reference sequence). V lost 2 bases to trimming and J lost 7 bases; unmatched junction nucleotides: 2. The CDR3 spans 15 residues. As DNA, the CDR3 is TGTGCCAGCAGCTTACCGGGACAGGGGAATTCACCCCTCCACTTT. Amino acid sequence: CASSLPGQGNSPLHF.

This chain uses TRBV7-3 with TRBJ2-3, with a tentative D call TRBD2 (6 bases). Germline CDR1 reads SGHTA; CDR2 reads FQGTGA. Trimming cost V 6 bases and J 1 base, with 11 bases left between them. This CDR3 is 14 amino acids long. The CDR3 region has the DNA TGTGCCAGCAGTCAAACGGGGGGCACAGATACGCAGTATTTT. Its translation: CASSQTGGTDTQYF.

The CDR3 protein is CASSLYQETQYF. As DNA, the CDR3 is TGTGCCAGCAGCCTGTACCAAGAGACCCAGTACTTC. The chain uses TRBV7-6 and TRBJ2-5, with D unresolved. CDR1 and CDR2 (germline): SGHVS, FNYEAQ. V lost 5 bases, J lost 0 bases, and 4 bases lay in between. The CDR3 has 12 residues.

This clone has only one observation. J is TRBJ1-1 and V is TRBV19; D is unclear. The ends were cut back, 10 bases at V and 0 bases at J, with 15 bases in the middle. The CDR3 contains 14 residues. Germline V gene data show CDR1 as LNHDA and CDR2 as SQIVND (reference sequence). This CDR3 reads CATAGLSMNTEAFF. In nucleotides, the CDR3 is TGTGCCACTGCAGGACTATCCATGAACACTGAAGCTTTCTTT. Filled out from reference TRBV19 and TRBJ1-1, the complete variable domain reads DGGITQSPKYLFRKEGQNVTLSCEQNLNHDAMYWYRQDPGQGLRLIYYSQIVNDFQKGDIAEGYSVSREKKESFPLTVTSAQKNPTAFYLCATAGLSMNTEAFFGQGTRLTVV.